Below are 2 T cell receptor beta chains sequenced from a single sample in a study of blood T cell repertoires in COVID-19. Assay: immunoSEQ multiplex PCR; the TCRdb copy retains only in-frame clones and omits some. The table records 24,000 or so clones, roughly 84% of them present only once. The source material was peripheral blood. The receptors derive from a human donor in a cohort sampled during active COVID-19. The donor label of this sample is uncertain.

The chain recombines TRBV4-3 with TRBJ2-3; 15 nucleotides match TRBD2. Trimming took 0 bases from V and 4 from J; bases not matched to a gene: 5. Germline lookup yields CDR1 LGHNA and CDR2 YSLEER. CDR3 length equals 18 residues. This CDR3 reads CASSQDRGLAGGADTQYF. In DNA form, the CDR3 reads TGCGCCAGCAGCCAAGATAGGGGACTAGCGGGGGGCGCAGATACGCAGTATTTT.

In DNA form, the CDR3 reads TGTGCCAGCAGCTTAGCCGGGTATACGCAGTATTTT. Translation: CASSLAGYTQYF. This chain uses TRBV7-2 with TRBJ2-3; D uncertain. The CDR3 consists of 12 residues. Germline loops: CDR1 SGHTA, CDR2 FQGNSA. V was trimmed by 0 bases and J by 7 bases, leaving 5 bases between them.